The clone carrying this T cell receptor beta chain has just a few counts. Its cognate antigen is unknown. This specimen comes from a study of OX40 agonist ivuxolimab in advanced cancers. In the study overall: Dose-escalation patients had hepatocellular carcinoma, melanoma, renal cell or head and neck cancer. Three partial responders included one hepatocellular carcinoma patient and two cutaneous melanoma patients. Whole-study findings and limits: At 0.1 to 3.0 mg/kg, clonal expansion of CD4+ and CD8+ blood T cells had occurred by week 6.

V dropped 5 bases and J dropped 3 bases, with 23 bases sitting between them. Per the germline V gene, CDR1 is SEHNR and CDR2 is FQNEAQ (reference sequence). CDR3 size: 18 residues. The method was immunoSEQ multiplex PCR; TCRdb's version includes in-frame clones alone and lacks a portion of them. The sample gives some 37,000 clones, more than 60% of which show up once; over 8.5% is in the top ten. The source of this sequence is an adult with an advanced solid tumor such as melanoma, head and neck, liver or kidney cancer. The material sequenced was CD4+ or CD8+ T cells sorted from blood, taken in a trial of the OX40 agonist ivuxolimab. This chain joins TRBV7-9 and TRBJ1-5; maybe TRBD1 (6 bases). In nucleotides, the CDR3 is TGTGCCAGCAGCCGTGGGGGCTCAACACTTAGAGACAATCAGCCCCAGCATTTT. It codes for CASSRGGSTLRDNQPQHF.